Listed below are T cell receptor beta chains from one sample, sequenced in a study of cytomegalovirus exposure and HLA in healthy donors. The assay was immunoSEQ multiplex PCR, and TCRdb's table has in-frame clones only and misses some. Of under 130,000 clones detected, approximately 80% appear once; the ten largest clones hold about 5.2%. The sample taken for sequencing was PBMCs. All receptors derive from a female donor in good health and CMV-seropositive. Both conserved end residues are part of each CDR3. A D gene is named only where the DNA matches it firmly. Not all rows give a size; the values are once, few, many and, for expanded clones, a class.

j_gene: TRBJ1-4; abundance: NA; d_gene: NA; v_gene: TRBV28; CDR3nt: TGTGCCAGCAGTTTACTGCGGCGAGGCGAAAAACTGTTTTTT; CDR3aa: CASSLLRRGEKLFF
j_gene: TRBJ2-1; abundance: NA; d_gene: TRBD2; v_gene: TRBV5-6; CDR3nt: TGTGCCAGCAGCTTCCCAGGGGCTCTCGGGAGGGTTTTAGGTGAGCAGTTCTTC; CDR3aa: CASSFPGALGRVLGEQFF
j_gene: TRBJ2-5; abundance: once; d_gene: TRBD1; v_gene: TRBV7-8; CDR3nt: TGTGCCAGCAGCTTACATCCACAGGGGGCACAAGAGACCCAGTACTTC; CDR3aa: CASSLHPQGAQETQYF
j_gene: TRBJ2-5; abundance: NA; d_gene: TRBD2; v_gene: TRBV2; CDR3nt: TGTGCCAGCAGTCCCTTAGCGGGGATGGAGACCCAGTACTTC; CDR3aa: CASSPLAGMETQYF
j_gene: TRBJ1-2; abundance: NA; d_gene: NA; v_gene: TRBV7-9; CDR3nt: TGTGCCAGCAGCGCAAGGGGGATGACCTATGGCTACACCTTC; CDR3aa: CASSARGMTYGYTF
j_gene: TRBJ1-6; abundance: NA; d_gene: TRBD1; v_gene: TRBV27; CDR3nt: TGTGCCAGCAGCTGGGACAGCAGTAATTCACCCCTCCACTTT; CDR3aa: CASSWDSSNSPLHF
j_gene: TRBJ2-7; abundance: NA; d_gene: TRBD2; v_gene: TRBV7-2; CDR3nt: TGTGCCAGCAGCTTCGAACTAGCGGGAGGATACGAGCAGTACTTC; CDR3aa: CASSFELAGGYEQYF
j_gene: TRBJ2-5; abundance: NA; d_gene: NA; v_gene: TRBV7-3; CDR3nt: TGTGCCAGCAGTGGGACACGAGAAGAGACCCAGTACTTC; CDR3aa: CASSGTREETQYF
j_gene: TRBJ1-1; abundance: NA; d_gene: TRBD1; v_gene: TRBV5-1; CDR3nt: TGCGCCAGCAGCTTGGTCCGACAGGGGGCTTCGAACACTGAAGCTTTCTTT; CDR3aa: CASSLVRQGASNTEAFF
j_gene: TRBJ1-5; abundance: NA; d_gene: NA; v_gene: TRBV7-2; CDR3nt: TGTGCCAGCAGCTTAGGCGGATATCAGCCCCAGCATTTT; CDR3aa: CASSLGGYQPQHF
j_gene: TRBJ1-2; abundance: NA; d_gene: TRBD1; v_gene: TRBV6-6; CDR3nt: TGTGCCAGCAGTATCCCCGGACAGGGGGCATCGGGCTACACCTTC; CDR3aa: CASSIPGQGASGYTF
j_gene: TRBJ1-4; abundance: NA; d_gene: TRBD1; v_gene: TRBV27; CDR3nt: TGTGCCAGCAGTCCGAGGGACAGGGTGATGGGACGGGCAACTAATGAAAAACTGTTTTTT; CDR3aa: CASSPRDRVMGRATNEKLFF
j_gene: TRBJ1-3; abundance: NA; d_gene: NA; v_gene: TRBV10-3; CDR3nt: TGTGCCATCAGTGATACGGGACTGGGGGGAAACACCATATATTTT; CDR3aa: CAISDTGLGGNTIYF
j_gene: TRBJ1-4; abundance: once; d_gene: NA; v_gene: TRBV4-1; CDR3nt: TGCGCCAGCAGCCAACGCGGTATCGGTGAAAAACTGTTTTTT; CDR3aa: CASSQRGIGEKLFF
j_gene: TRBJ1-4; abundance: NA; d_gene: NA; v_gene: TRBV4-3; CDR3nt: TGCGCCAGCAGCCAAGTAATGGAACTTTCGGGTGAAAAACTGTTTTTT; CDR3aa: CASSQVMELSGEKLFF
j_gene: TRBJ2-7; abundance: NA; d_gene: NA; v_gene: TRBV5-5; CDR3nt: TGTGCCAGCAGCTTGGGCAGATACGAGCAGTACTTC; CDR3aa: CASSLGRYEQYF
j_gene: TRBJ1-1; abundance: NA; d_gene: TRBD1; v_gene: TRBV19; CDR3nt: TGTGCCGTTGACACAGGGGGTGTCATGAACACTGAAGCTTTCTTT; CDR3aa: CAVDTGGVMNTEAFF
j_gene: TRBJ2-7; abundance: NA; d_gene: NA; v_gene: TRBV5-8; CDR3nt: TGTGCCAGCAGCTACCGGGACAACCGCTTCGAGCAGTACTTC; CDR3aa: CASSYRDNRFEQYF
j_gene: TRBJ1-1; abundance: NA; d_gene: NA; v_gene: TRBV9; CDR3nt: TGTGCCAGCAGCGTACGGGACACCAACACTGAAGCTTTCTTT; CDR3aa: CASSVRDTNTEAFF
j_gene: TRBJ2-7; abundance: NA; d_gene: NA; v_gene: TRBV5-5; CDR3nt: TGTGCCAGCATCCTTGGGGGCGGAGACAACGAGCAGTACTTC; CDR3aa: CASILGGGDNEQYF
j_gene: TRBJ1-1; abundance: NA; d_gene: TRBD1; v_gene: TRBV7-8; CDR3nt: TGTGCCAGCAGCCCGAGAAACAGGGGGCCTGAAGCTTTCTTT; CDR3aa: CASSPRNRGPEAFF
j_gene: TRBJ1-1; abundance: NA; d_gene: TRBD1; v_gene: TRBV18; CDR3nt: TGTGCCAGCTCAGAGGGGCAGGGGGCGAACACTGAAGCTTTCTTT; CDR3aa: CASSEGQGANTEAFF
j_gene: TRBJ2-2; abundance: NA; d_gene: TRBD1; v_gene: TRBV6-1; CDR3nt: TGTGCCAGCAGTGAACAGGGACAGTCCACCGGGGAGCTGTTTTTT; CDR3aa: CASSEQGQSTGELFF
j_gene: TRBJ2-1; abundance: NA; d_gene: TRBD2; v_gene: TRBV6-1; CDR3nt: TGTGCCAGCAGTGAAGAACTAGCGGGAGGAACCAATGAGCAGTTCTTC; CDR3aa: CASSEELAGGTNEQFF
j_gene: TRBJ2-1; abundance: NA; d_gene: NA; v_gene: TRBV29-1; CDR3nt: TGCAGCGCCGCGGTGGGAGTAGGCAATGAGCAGTTCTTC; CDR3aa: CSAAVGVGNEQFF
j_gene: TRBJ2-5; abundance: few; d_gene: NA; v_gene: TRBV6-1; CDR3nt: TGTGCCAGCAGTGAAGAACTAATAGGTTTCAGAGAGACCCAGTACTTC; CDR3aa: CASSEELIGFRETQYF
j_gene: TRBJ1-1; abundance: NA; d_gene: NA; v_gene: TRBV18; CDR3nt: TGTGCCAGCTCACCACGTATGACAGCGAACACTGAAGCTTTCTTT; CDR3aa: CASSPRMTANTEAFF
j_gene: TRBJ1-2; abundance: NA; d_gene: NA; v_gene: TRBV5-1; CDR3nt: TGCGCCAGCAGCTTGGTAGGTCCCGAGGACTCTGGCTACACCTTC; CDR3aa: CASSLVGPEDSGYTF
j_gene: TRBJ2-7; abundance: NA; d_gene: NA; v_gene: TRBV28; CDR3nt: TGTGCCAGCAGTTATACCCGTCCACAGGCAAGCGAGCAGTACTTC; CDR3aa: CASSYTRPQASEQYF
j_gene: TRBJ1-4; abundance: NA; d_gene: TRBD1; v_gene: TRBV25-1; CDR3nt: TGTGCCAGCAGTGAATCGGACAGGGGGAATGAAAAACTGTTTTTT; CDR3aa: CASSESDRGNEKLFF
j_gene: TRBJ2-5; abundance: NA; d_gene: NA; v_gene: TRBV19; CDR3nt: TGTGCCAGTAGTACGCAGGGAGGCCAAGAGACCCAGTACTTC; CDR3aa: CASSTQGGQETQYF
j_gene: TRBJ1-4; abundance: NA; d_gene: NA; v_gene: TRBV9; CDR3nt: TGTGCCAGCAGCGTAGCAGCAACTAATGAAAAACTGTTTTTT; CDR3aa: CASSVAATNEKLFF
j_gene: TRBJ2-4; abundance: NA; d_gene: TRBD1; v_gene: TRBV5-4; CDR3nt: TGTGCCAGCAGCTTGGCCAACGGGGGACAGGGAAGGGTTCAGTACTTC; CDR3aa: CASSLANGGQGRVQYF
j_gene: TRBJ2-2; abundance: NA; d_gene: NA; v_gene: TRBV12-5; CDR3nt: TGTGCTAGTGGTTTGGTACGGCAGGGGCCGAACACCGGGGAGCTGTTTTTT; CDR3aa: CASGLVRQGPNTGELFF
j_gene: TRBJ2-7; abundance: NA; d_gene: NA; v_gene: TRBV18; CDR3nt: TGTGCCAGCTCACCCGCGGCTCCTCAATCGCGGGAGCAGTACTTC; CDR3aa: CASSPAAPQSREQYF
j_gene: TRBJ1-2; abundance: once; d_gene: NA; v_gene: TRBV5-1; CDR3nt: TGCGCCAGCAGCCGACAGCCTAACTATGGCTACACCTTC; CDR3aa: CASSRQPNYGYTF
j_gene: TRBJ2-6; abundance: once; d_gene: NA; v_gene: TRBV11-1; CDR3nt: TGTGCCAGCAGCCAGGACACAACTGGGGCCAACGTCCTGACTTTC; CDR3aa: CASSQDTTGANVLTF
j_gene: TRBJ1-2; abundance: NA; d_gene: NA; v_gene: TRBV9; CDR3nt: TGTGCCAGCAGCGTCAAGGCGGGGTATGGCTACACCTTC; CDR3aa: CASSVKAGYGYTF
j_gene: TRBJ2-1; abundance: NA; d_gene: TRBD2; v_gene: TRBV2; CDR3nt: TGTGCCAGCAGTGAACGAAGCGGGAGTGTCAATGAGCAGTTCTTC; CDR3aa: CASSERSGSVNEQFF
j_gene: TRBJ1-3; abundance: NA; d_gene: TRBD1; v_gene: TRBV5-1; CDR3nt: TGCGCCAGCAGCTCGGGACAGGATAGGGTCTCTGGAAACACCATATATTTT; CDR3aa: CASSSGQDRVSGNTIYF
j_gene: TRBJ2-7; abundance: NA; d_gene: NA; v_gene: TRBV7-6; CDR3nt: TGTGCCAGCAGCCCGGAACTAATGGCTAGAGGGCTCACCTACGAGCAGTACTTC; CDR3aa: CASSPELMARGLTYEQYF
j_gene: TRBJ1-1; abundance: NA; d_gene: NA; v_gene: TRBV6-5; CDR3nt: TGTGCCAGCAGACTCGGGGGGGGTTTTCGCACTGAAGCTTTCTTT; CDR3aa: CASRLGGGFRTEAFF
j_gene: TRBJ1-5; abundance: NA; d_gene: NA; v_gene: TRBV4-1; CDR3nt: TGCGCCAGCAGCCTCGGGACAAGCACCCAGCCCCAGCATTTT; CDR3aa: CASSLGTSTQPQHF
j_gene: TRBJ1-2; abundance: NA; d_gene: TRBD1; v_gene: TRBV7-9; CDR3nt: TGTGCCAGCAGCGCCGGGCCGCAGGGGGCTTATGGCTACACCTTC; CDR3aa: CASSAGPQGAYGYTF
j_gene: TRBJ2-1; abundance: NA; d_gene: TRBD2; v_gene: TRBV7-3; CDR3nt: TGTGCCAGCAGCTCACGACTAGCGGGAACCGCCGGTGAGCAGTTCTTC; CDR3aa: CASSSRLAGTAGEQFF
j_gene: TRBJ2-3; abundance: NA; d_gene: NA; v_gene: TRBV5-1; CDR3nt: TGCGCCAGCAGCAAGACAAGCACAGATACGCAGTATTTT; CDR3aa: CASSKTSTDTQYF
j_gene: TRBJ1-5; abundance: NA; d_gene: NA; v_gene: TRBV5-1; CDR3nt: TGCGCCAGCAGCTTGCGGGGTGGGAATCAGCCCCAGCATTTT; CDR3aa: CASSLRGGNQPQHF
j_gene: TRBJ2-4; abundance: NA; d_gene: TRBD1; v_gene: TRBV27; CDR3nt: TGTGCCAGCGGAACGACAGGGGGACCCAAAAACATTCAGTACTTC; CDR3aa: CASGTTGGPKNIQYF
j_gene: TRBJ2-3; abundance: NA; d_gene: NA; v_gene: TRBV6-1; CDR3nt: TGTGCCAGCAGTGAAGCAGTACTCTCTAGCTCAGATACGCAGTATTTT; CDR3aa: CASSEAVLSSSDTQYF